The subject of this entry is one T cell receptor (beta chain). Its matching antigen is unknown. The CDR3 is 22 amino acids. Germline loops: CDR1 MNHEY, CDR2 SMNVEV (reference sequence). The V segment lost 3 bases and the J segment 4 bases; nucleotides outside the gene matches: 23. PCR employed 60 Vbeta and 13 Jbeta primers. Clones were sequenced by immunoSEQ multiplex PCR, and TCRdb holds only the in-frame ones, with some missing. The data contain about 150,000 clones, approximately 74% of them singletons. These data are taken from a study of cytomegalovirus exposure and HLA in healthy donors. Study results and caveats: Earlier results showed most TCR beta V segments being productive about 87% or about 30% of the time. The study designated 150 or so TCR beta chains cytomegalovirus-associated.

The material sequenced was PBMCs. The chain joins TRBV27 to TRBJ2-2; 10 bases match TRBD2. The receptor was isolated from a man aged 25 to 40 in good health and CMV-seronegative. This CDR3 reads CASSFSGGLAGAAPFGTGELFF. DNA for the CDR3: TGTGCCAGCAGTTTCTCGGGCGGCCTAGCGGGGGCCGCACCGTTTGGCACCGGGGAGCTGTTTTTT.